This T cell receptor beta chain is from a study of T cell responses to AZD1222 COVID-19 vaccine (dated by TCRdb to 2020 to 2023). In terms of the full investigation: AZD1222 recipients given second doses at about 4 weeks or at about 12 weeks were pooled, since spike-specific TCR depth and breadth were not found to differ between the two schedules. A total of just over 230 trial participants underwent TCR sequencing, of whom some 210 received two doses of AZD1222 and about 25 received two doses of the MenACWY control vaccine. Trial participants were enrolled by age into subgroups of 18-55, 56-69 and 70-plus years, and roughly 150, 30 and 60 TCR-sequenced participants, respectively, were included in these subgroups.

Points the paper makes about the study in general: Most participants were white British and females outnumbered males, and the authors suggested that clonal diversity may have been underestimated. Because no day 14 peak-response samples were available, repertoires were characterized only after the peak T cell response. The whole spike protein was spanned by vaccine-associated CD4 TCRs, and dominant responses were seen in regions 160-218 and 743-854. Only five or six AZD1222 recipients were SARS-CoV-2 seropositive at baseline, limiting conclusions about previously exposed vaccinees. Spike-specific TCR breadth and depth rose significantly after two AZD1222 doses compared with day 0 and with MenACWY recipients. In the small 56-69-year group, the increase in depth fell short of significance, most likely because of low power. Reportedly, close to half of the unique spike-specific TCRs recognized epitopes lying outside the regions that are mutated in the B.1.351 and B.1.1.7 variants.

The CDR1 and CDR2 encoded by the germline V gene are MGHDK and SYGVNS. From the cysteine up to the phenylalanine, the CDR3 has a length of 14 residues. Only CDR3 DNA is held: 42 bases, read in frame from base 1. Compared with germline, V lacks 4 bases and J lacks 8 bases; bases without a gene match: 6. Worth noting for this clone: Its specific antigen is unknown. No base quality information exists; no much larger clone differs at one position.

The sample's time point, from its label and the paper: baseline before first vaccination. The vaccinee samples were drawn from two UK trials, COV001 and COV002, one of which was a single-blind randomized controlled phase 2/3 trial testing AZD1222 (ChAdOx1 nCoV-19) in healthy adults. Trial participant PBMC samples were collected at day 0 and day 28 after the second dose for TCRbeta chain sequencing. The CDR3 regions of human TCRbeta chains were analyzed by immunosequencing. For the original study's pipeline: Repertoire TCRs were matched against a reference library of SARS-CoV-2-specific TCRs generated with the MIRA antigen-specificity platform. Breadth was defined as the fraction of unique TCRs that were SARS-CoV-2-associated, and depth was defined as the fraction of total T cells that were SARS-CoV-2-associated. Using the MIRA data, every spike-specific TCR was mapped to the spike region that the TCR reacted to and assigned to either a CD4 or a CD8 class. Log10-transformed breadth and depth values were compared by one-way ANOVA with Sidak's multiple comparisons tests. Sourced from immuneACCESS, this table was stored by TCRdb with only in-frame sequences that have V and J called. A share of the clones is absent; for the studies checked, an unresolved V gene accounts for under half, and the remainder has no known explanation. V and J calls plus clone size are reproduced from that table; the DNA served to infer D and trimming. This sample holds 150,000 or so clones; about 90% were observed only once. In total, the top ten clones hold 5.2% of the sample.

Rearrangement joined TRBV25-1 to TRBJ1-4, with 8 junctional bases fitting TRBD1. The sequenced sample was peripheral blood, obtained on day 0 of AZD1222 vaccination. The origin of this receptor is an adult in good health. Here is the DNA: TGTGCCAGCAGTGCTCAACAGGGGGGGGAAAAACTGTTTTTT. It encodes CASSAQQGGEKLFF.